These 12 T cell receptor beta chains were all obtained from the same sample, sequenced in a study of graft-versus-host responses after intestinal transplantation. Using immunoSEQ multiplex PCR, the repertoire was profiled, and TCRdb retains in-frame clones only, with some absent. The sample has about 21,000 clones, approximately 92% seen once. Source: PBMCs, taken around 37 weeks after intestinal transplant. These receptors all come from a human patient who received an intestinal transplant, so some T cells may come from the graft donor.

The rearrangement links TRBV6-1 to TRBJ2-3; possibly TRBD2 for D (6 bases). The length of the CDR3 is 16 residues. V lost 2 bases, J lost 3 bases, and 15 bases lay in between. The V gene's germline CDR1 is MNHNS and CDR2 SASEGT. CDR3 loop: CASSESISGATDTQYF. CDR3 bases: TGTGCCAGCAGTGAATCGATTAGCGGCGCGACAGATACGCAGTATTTT.

The chain recombines TRBV4-1 with TRBJ1-5; perhaps TRBD1 as D (5 bases). The germline gives CDR1 MGHRA, CDR2 YSYEKL. V was clipped by 4 bases and J by 3 bases, with 16 bases between them. The CDR3 covers 16 residues. CDR3 in DNA: TGCGCCAGCAGCCGCGATGGTTGGGGGATCAATCAGCCCCAGCATTTT. Translation gives CASSRDGWGINQPQHF.

This clone was detected only once. The V gene is TRBV10-3, the J gene TRBJ1-2; D call uncertain. Germline assignment: CDR1 ENHRY and CDR2 SYGVKD. V lost 2 bases to trimming and J lost 4 bases, with 11 bases between them. The CDR3 has 14 amino acids. The CDR3 loop is CAISEGRGGYGYTF. CDR3 DNA: TGTGCCATCAGTGAGGGTCGGGGAGGCTATGGCTACACCTTC.

V and J are TRBV30 and TRBJ2-2, with D possibly being TRBD1 (5 bases). Germline V lookup: CDR1 GTSNPN, CDR2 SVGIG (reference sequence). The V and J ends lost 3 bases and 7 bases respectively, with 12 bases between them. The CDR3 totals 13 residues. The CDR3: CAWRFRANGELFF. The CDR3 DNA follows: TGTGCCTGGAGGTTCAGGGCCAACGGGGAGCTGTTTTTT.

The chain employs TRBV27 and TRBJ2-1; maybe TRBD2 (6 bases). Germline CDR1 MNHEY, CDR2 SMNVEV (reference sequence). This CDR3 has 15 amino acids. V was clipped by 8 bases and J by 5 bases, with 19 bases between them. The CDR3 DNA sequence: TGTGCCAGCGTCGAGGTTGGCGGGACCAACAATGAGCAGTTCTTC. It yields the protein CASVEVGGTNNEQFF.

The chain links TRBV30 to TRBJ1-1; D is unresolved. Germline assignment: CDR1 GTSNPN and CDR2 SVGIG (reference sequence). Trimming removed 3 bases from V and 8 bases from J, with 10 bases in between. The CDR3 has 11 amino acids. CDR3 residues: CAWRRVREAFF. The CDR3 DNA sequence: TGTGCCTGGAGGAGGGTGCGAGAAGCTTTCTTT.

The sample holds one count of this clone. The gene calls are TRBV7-9 and TRBJ2-7; D is ambiguous. The CDR3 loop spans 15 amino acids. Per germline, CDR1 SEHNR and CDR2 FQNEAQ (reference sequence). V lost 5 bases, J lost 0 bases, and 14 bases lay in between. The CDR3 nucleotides read TGTGCCAGCAGCCCTCCTCCCGCGGACTCCTACGAGCAGTACTTC. It specifies CASSPPPADSYEQYF.

The CDR3 bases are TGTGCCAGCAGTTCCCCACTAGCGGGCCTATATACAGATACGCAGTATTTT. Its translation: CASSSPLAGLYTDTQYF. This chain joins TRBV28 and TRBJ2-3; 9 bases line up with TRBD2. In germline, CDR1 is MDHEN, CDR2 SYDVKM. The CDR3 consists of 17 residues. V was clipped by 4 bases and J by 3 bases; unmatched bases: 11.

The chain links TRBV4-2 to TRBJ2-3, with D unresolved. The CDR3 totals 13 residues. V gave up 4 bases and J gave up 0 bases, with 5 bases separating them. Germline V CDR1 and CDR2: LGHNA, YNFKEQ. The CDR3 spells CASSPFSTDTQYF. Written as DNA, the CDR3 is TGTGCCAGCAGCCCCTTTAGCACAGATACGCAGTATTTT.

The chain joins TRBV5-1 to TRBJ2-6; D might be TRBD1 or TRBD2, each matching 5 bases. This CDR3 comprises 15 residues. CDR1 is SGHRS and CDR2 is YFSETQ in the germline V gene. V dropped 5 bases and J dropped 2 bases, with 11 bases sitting between them. CDR3 sequence reads: CASSRQGPGANVLTF. The CDR3 nucleotides read TGCGCCAGCAGTCGCCAGGGACCTGGGGCCAACGTCCTGACTTTC.

The V and J genes are TRBV5-1 and TRBJ2-4; D remains unclear. The germline V gene has CDR1 SGHRS and CDR2 YFSETQ. The CDR3 spans 14 residues. V dropped 4 bases and J dropped 6 bases, with 14 bases sitting between them. The CDR3 sequence is CASSLGPGTNIQYF. The CDR3 DNA reads TGCGCCAGCAGCCTCGGACCCGGAACAAACATTCAGTACTTC. The whole variable domain, remainder taken from reference TRBV5-1 and TRBJ2-4, is KAGVTQTPRYLIKTRGQQVTLSCSPISGHRSVSWYQQTPGQGLQFLFEYFSETQRNKGNFPGRFSGRQFSNSRSEMNVSTLELGDSALYLCASSLGPGTNIQYFGAGTRLSVL.

The chain links TRBV27 to TRBJ2-7; D gene ambiguous. V was cut by 7 bases and J by 2 bases, with 15 bases left in between. CDR1 and CDR2 (germline): MNHEY, SMNVEV (reference sequence). The CDR3 sequence is 14 residues long. CDR3 region: CASKGHTATYEQYF. CDR3 nucleotides: TGTGCCAGCAAGGGTCATACAGCTACCTACGAGCAGTACTTC.